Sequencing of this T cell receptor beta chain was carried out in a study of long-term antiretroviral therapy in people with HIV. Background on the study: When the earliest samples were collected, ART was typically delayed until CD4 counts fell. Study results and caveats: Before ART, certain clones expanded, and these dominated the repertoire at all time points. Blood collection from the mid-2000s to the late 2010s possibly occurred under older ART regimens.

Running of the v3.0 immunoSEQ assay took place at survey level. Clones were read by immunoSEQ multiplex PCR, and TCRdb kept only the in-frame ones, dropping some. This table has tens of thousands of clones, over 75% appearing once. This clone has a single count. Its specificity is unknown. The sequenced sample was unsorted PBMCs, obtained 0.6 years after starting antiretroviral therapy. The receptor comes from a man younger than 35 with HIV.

The CDR3 here is CASSEAIVPGKSNQPQHF. CDR3 bases: TGTGCCAGCAGTGAAGCCATTGTGCCGGGAAAAAGCAATCAGCCCCAGCATTTT. The chain links TRBV6-1 to TRBJ1-5; D gene ambiguous. V lost 0 bases and J lost 1, with 16 bases in between. Germline assignment: CDR1 MNHNS and CDR2 SASEGT. This CDR3 is 18 amino acids long.